The 4 T cell receptor beta chains below all came from one sample that was sequenced in a study of cytomegalovirus exposure and HLA in healthy donors. Vbeta (60) and Jbeta (13) primers were used in the PCR. The assay was immunoSEQ multiplex PCR, and TCRdb's table has in-frame clones only and misses some. The sample has approximately 150,000 clones; under 85% are singletons. Material for sequencing was PBMCs. The source is a man in his forties or fifties in good health and CMV-seropositive.

J is TRBJ1-2 and V is TRBV28; TRBD1 matches at 8 bases. V gave up 8 bases and J gave up 3 bases; unmatched junction bases: 8. From germline, CDR1 is MDHEN and CDR2 SYDVKM. The length of the CDR3 is 14 residues. As DNA, the CDR3 is TGTGCCAGCCTCCTCGGACAGGGCCACTATGGCTACACCTTC. Its protein is CASLLGQGHYGYTF.

The chain is built from TRBV5-1 and TRBJ2-1; tentatively, D is TRBD1 (8 bases). The V end was cut by 6 bases, the J end by 0 bases, with 19 bases between. The CDR3 has 17 amino acids. Germline V gene data show CDR1 as SGHRS and CDR2 as YFSETQ. The CDR3 bases are TGCGCCAGCACCAGGGGGCGGGGGACAAACTCCTACAATGAGCAGTTCTTC. Encoded protein: CASTRGRGTNSYNEQFF.

The chain uses TRBV2 and TRBJ1-1, with a weak D call TRBD1 (5 bases). V lost 8 bases and J 0 bases, leaving 7 bases between the germline ends. Germline CDR1 is SNHLY and CDR2 is FYNNEI. This CDR3 spans 12 amino acids. The CDR3 is CASGRVNTEAFF. The CDR3 DNA sequence: TGTGCCAGCGGCAGGGTGAACACTGAAGCTTTCTTT.

This clone has a single count. This rearrangement joins TRBV7-8 to TRBJ2-1, with TRBD2 matching over 11 bases. The CDR3 covers 18 residues. Germline-derived CDR1 and CDR2 are SGHVS and FQNEAQ. V shed 1 base, J shed 4 bases, and the junction held 9 bases outside the gene matches. This chain's CDR3 is CASSLVLTSGSIYNEQFF. The CDR3 DNA reads TGTGCCAGCAGCTTAGTGCTAACTAGCGGGAGTATTTACAATGAGCAGTTCTTC. Supplemented by reference TRBV7-8 and TRBJ2-1, the full variable domain reads GAGVSQSPRYKVAKRGQDVALRCDPISGHVSLFWYQQALGQGPEFLTYFQNEAQLDKSGLPSDRFFAERPEGSVSTLKIQRTQQEDSAVYLCASSLVLTSGSIYNEQFFGPGTRLTVL.